This T cell receptor beta chain was captured by sequencing in a study of T cell changes during pregnancy in multiple sclerosis. Looked up from germline, CDR1 is LGHNA and CDR2 is YNFKEQ. Trimming took 0 bases from V and 7 from J; bases not matched to a gene: 7. The CDR3 is 17 residues long. TCRdb's table, derived via immunoSEQ multiplex PCR, lists solely in-frame clones and lacks some. This table holds over 45,000 clones, 89% found once. The source of this sequence is a female donor with multiple sclerosis, enrolled in a pregnancy study. The sequencing here drew on peripheral blood, taken after pregnancy. V gene TRBV4-2 combines with J gene TRBJ2-1; 12 bases are shared with TRBD2. The CDR3 nucleotides read TGTGCCAGCAGCCAAGATCCGACTAGCGGGGGTAATAATGAGCAGTTCTTC. As protein: CASSQDPTSGGNNEQFF.